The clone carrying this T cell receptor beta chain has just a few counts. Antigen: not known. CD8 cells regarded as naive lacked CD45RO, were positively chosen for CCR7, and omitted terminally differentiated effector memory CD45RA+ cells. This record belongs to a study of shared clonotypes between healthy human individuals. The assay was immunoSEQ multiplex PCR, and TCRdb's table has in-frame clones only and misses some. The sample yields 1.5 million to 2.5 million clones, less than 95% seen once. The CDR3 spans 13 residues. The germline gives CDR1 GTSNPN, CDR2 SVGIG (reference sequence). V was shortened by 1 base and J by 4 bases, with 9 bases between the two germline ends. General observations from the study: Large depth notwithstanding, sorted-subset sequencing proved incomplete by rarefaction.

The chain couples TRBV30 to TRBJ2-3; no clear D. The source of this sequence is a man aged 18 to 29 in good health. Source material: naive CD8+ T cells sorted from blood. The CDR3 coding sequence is TGTGCCTGGAGTGACAACCTTCCAGATACGCAGTATTTT. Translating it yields CAWSDNLPDTQYF.